One and the same sample provided the 16 T cell receptor beta chains below, sequenced in a study of control samples from healthy donors and cancer patients. Here immunoSEQ multiplex PCR was the method, and the copy in TCRdb shows in-frame clones only, minus some. In the table there are about 150,000 clones, over 85% of which are singletons. The sample comprised blood. The receptors derive from a man aged 35 to 55 in good health.

The V and J genes are TRBV6-1 and TRBJ2-3; D might be TRBD2 (6 bases). Per germline, CDR1 MNHNS and CDR2 SASEGT. V gave up 3 bases and J gave up 10 bases, with 20 bases separating them. The CDR3 spans 15 residues. CDR3 DNA: TGTGCCAGCAGTGAGACCCTAGCCTCCGGCGGGGCGCAGTATTTT. It yields the protein CASSETLASGGAQYF.

This chain links TRBV14 with TRBJ1-4, with TRBD1 as a possible D gene (5 bases). V gave up 4 bases and J gave up 10 bases, with 19 bases separating them. Germline V gene data show CDR1 as SGHDN and CDR2 as FVKESK. This CDR3 spans 15 amino acids. The CDR3 loop is CASSPSPAAQGKLFF. The CDR3 DNA sequence: TGTGCCAGCAGCCCCTCACCCGCTGCCCAGGGAAAACTGTTTTTT.

The chain combines TRBV5-1 with TRBJ1-6; D gene uncertain. This CDR3 region has 14 residues. CDR1 is SGHRS, CDR2 YFSETQ, per germline. V lost 0 bases and J lost 8, with 9 bases in between. The CDR3 DNA reads TGCGCCAGCAGCTTGGGCAGGTCGGATTCACCCCTCCACTTT. Amino acid sequence: CASSLGRSDSPLHF.

This clone is a singleton in its sample. This chain connects TRBV7-9 to TRBJ2-7; TRBD1 might be the D (6 bases). With 3 bases removed from V and 3 bases from J, the gap between germline ends came to 12 bases. CDR1 SEHNR and CDR2 FQNEAQ come from the germline V gene (reference sequence). This CDR3 has 14 residues. This CDR3 is CASSFAGVNYEQYF. In nucleotides, the CDR3 is TGTGCCAGCAGCTTTGCAGGGGTCAACTACGAGCAGTACTTC.

With regard to this clone: Other DNA sequences from this sample encode an identical CDR3 as well. The CDR3: CASSLVPGTEAFF. CDR3 DNA: TGCGCCAGCAGCTTAGTTCCGGGCACTGAAGCTTTCTTT. The chain carries TRBV5-1 and TRBJ1-1; D gene uncertain. Trimming shortened V by 2 bases and J by 4 bases, and 9 bases separated the two germline ends. Per the germline V gene, CDR1 is SGHRS and CDR2 is YFSETQ. This CDR3 region has 13 residues.

The chain combines TRBV18 with TRBJ2-7, with a possible D match to TRBD1 (6 bases). The CDR3 sequence is 13 residues long. Germline assignment: CDR1 KGHSH and CDR2 LQKENI. V lost 6 bases and J 3 bases, leaving 12 bases between the germline ends. The chain's CDR3 is CASSPGQFYEQYF. CDR3 sequence (DNA): TGTGCCAGCTCGCCAGGACAGTTCTACGAGCAGTACTTC.

This chain links TRBV30 with TRBJ1-1; the D is unclear. The CDR3 has 14 amino acids. The germline gives CDR1 GTSNPN, CDR2 SVGIG (reference sequence). V dropped 8 bases and J dropped 2 bases, with 18 bases sitting between them. CDR3: CALTGIRLNTEAFF. Written as DNA, the CDR3 is TGTGCCCTTACGGGGATTCGGCTAAACACTGAAGCTTTCTTT.

V usage is TRBV4-1 and J usage is TRBJ2-5, with D perhaps being TRBD1 or TRBD2 (5 bases each). Germline V CDR1 and CDR2: MGHRA, YSYEKL. The V end was cut by 0 bases, the J end by 2 bases, with 10 bases between. The CDR3 length is 15 residues. CDR3 DNA sequence: TGCGCCAGCAGCCAAGAGCCGGGACGTCAAGAGACCCAGTACTTC. Protein sequence: CASSQEPGRQETQYF.

The chain employs TRBV6-5 and TRBJ1-5; TRBD1 might be the D (5 bases). V lost 8 bases, J lost 3 bases, and 8 bases lay in between. Germline-derived CDR1 and CDR2 are MNHEY and SVGAGI. This CDR3 comprises 12 residues. CDR3 sequence (DNA): TGTGCCAGCGGGGGTTTCAATCAGCCCCAGCATTTT. This encodes CASGGFNQPQHF.

The chain links TRBV3-1 (or the pseudogene TRBV3-2) to TRBJ2-5, with 12 bases lining up with TRBD1. V was clipped by 5 bases and J by 4 bases; unmatched bases: 8. The germline gives CDR1 LGHDT, CDR2 YNNKEL (reference sequence). The CDR3 is 16 residues long. CDR3 in amino acids: CASSIRGQGALETQYF. CDR3 nucleotides: TGTGCCAGCAGCATACGGGGACAGGGGGCCTTAGAGACCCAGTACTTC.

The chain joins TRBV25-1 to TRBJ1-1, with D hard to call. V lost 4 bases, J lost 3 bases, and 6 bases lay in between. CDR1 and CDR2 from the germline V gene are MGHDK and SYGVNS. The CDR3 loop spans 12 amino acids. The CDR3 spells CASSVLDTEAFF. The CDR3 coding sequence is TGTGCCAGCAGTGTCTTAGACACTGAAGCTTTCTTT.

The chain combines TRBV25-1 with TRBJ2-7; no clear D. CDR1 and CDR2 (germline): MGHDK, SYGVNS. Trimming removed 3 bases at V and 2 bases at J, with 14 bases between. This CDR3 region has 15 residues. The CDR3 sequence is CASSDPSGIAYEQYF. In DNA form, the CDR3 reads TGTGCCAGCAGTGACCCTAGTGGGATTGCCTACGAGCAGTACTTC.

This clone was recorded only once. The chain is built from TRBV24-1 and TRBJ2-5; TRBD1 might be the D (5 bases). From germline, CDR1 is KGHDR and CDR2 SFDVKD. V was shortened by 3 bases and J by 2 bases, with 15 bases between the two germline ends. The length of the CDR3 is 16 residues. The DNA of the CDR3 is TGTGCCACCAGTGATGCCGGTAGGCGGACACAAGAGACCCAGTACTTC. Translating it yields CATSDAGRRTQETQYF.

The genes are TRBV29-1 and TRBJ2-7; 7 bases are a match to TRBD1. Germline CDR1 and CDR2: SQVTM and ANQGSEA. This CDR3 is 13 amino acids long. V lost 4 bases and J lost 5; bases outside the gene matches: 8. The CDR3 reads CSVGRQGEDEQYF. For the CDR3, the DNA is TGCAGCGTTGGACGGCAGGGGGAAGACGAGCAGTACTTC.

The rearrangement links TRBV2 to TRBJ1-1; unclear D gene. Germline loops: CDR1 SNHLY, CDR2 FYNNEI. Trimming left V 8 bases short and J 1 base short, with 5 bases between. This CDR3 has 11 residues. The CDR3 DNA is TGTGCCAGCGTGGCGAACACTGAAGCTTTCTTT. This codes for CASVANTEAFF.

The chain joins TRBV13 to TRBJ2-3; 7 positions agree with TRBD1. Germline loops: CDR1 PRHDT, CDR2 FYEKMQ (reference sequence). The trim removed 5 bases at V and 0 bases at J, leaving 5 bases unmatched. The CDR3 extends over 15 amino acids. CDR3 nucleotides: TGTGCCAGCAGCCCGGGGACAGCTAGCACAGATACGCAGTATTTT. Translated, it gives CASSPGTASTDTQYF.